This T cell receptor (beta chain) was identified during a study of T cell responses to AZD1222 COVID-19 vaccine. About the research overall: Second doses that came at about 4 or about 12 weeks were put together. Study-wide points: Researchers took repertoire samples only after the peak T cell response had come. The study found vaccine-associated CD4 TCRs spanning spike, dominant at 160-218 and 743-854. White British people made up most donors, females outnumbered males, and clonal diversity was possibly underestimated.

On this clone: Its antigen is not known.

TCRdb keeps only in-frame clones here, not all; method: immunoSEQ multiplex PCR. In the table there are 80,000 or so clones, 87% of which are singletons. The V gene lost 6 bases and the J gene lost 4 bases, with 15 bases spanning the gap. CDR1 is KGHSH and CDR2 is LQKENI in the germline V gene. This CDR3 region has 15 residues. Sample: peripheral blood, taken on day 0 of AZD1222 vaccination. This chain uses TRBV18 with TRBJ1-4; a possible D gene is TRBD1 (6 bases). The clonotype originates from an adult in good health. The CDR3 reads CASSPPSRGNEKLFF. Here the CDR3 DNA reads TGTGCCAGCTCGCCCCCGAGCAGGGGTAATGAAAAACTGTTTTTT.